These T cell receptor beta chains were read from a single sample in a study of regulatory T cells in long-lasting Graves disease. MiXCR, applied by TCRdb to the multiplex PCR reads, yields one record per CDR3 protein. The sample records 400,000 or so distinct CDR3 sequences, more than 20% being singletons. The specimen was peripheral blood mononuclear cells (PBMCs), collected when the disease was refractory, from a patient treated with antithyroid drugs. The receptor source for this set is a female donor with Graves disease. The CDR3 runs from the conserved cysteine through the conserved F or W. Not every row has a clone size; where given, it reads once, few, many or a size class.

size,J,V,CDR3
few,TRBJ2-5,TRBV4-2,CASSQVSASAQETQYF
.,TRBJ2-7,TRBV25-1,CASSDSPRSYEQYF
.,TRBJ1-5,TRBV28,CASSFEQPQHF
many,TRBJ2-7,TRBV11-2,CASSLVGGDSYEQYF
.,TRBJ2-7,TRBV15,CATSADYSQKQYF
.,TRBJ2-2,TRBV5-1,CASSLTAKANTGELFF
many,TRBJ2-7,TRBV28,CASTTAWSSYEQYF
few,TRBJ1-5,TRBV7-8,CASSLAPDRGVNQPQHF
few,TRBJ2-5,TRBV5-4,CASSPGLAGLQETQYF
.,TRBJ2-2,TRBV20-1,CSARGLAGGANTGELFF
many,TRBJ1-1,TRBV7-2,CASSRRQGLNTEAFF
many,TRBJ1-5,TRBV19,CASSIGRDDNQPQHF
many,TRBJ1-2,TRBV6-1,CASRMAGRSYGYTF
few,TRBJ1-2,TRBV6-2/TRBV6-3,CASSSPGTGRYGYTF
.,TRBJ1-2,TRBV5-1,CASALQGDVGGYAF
few,TRBJ2-3,TRBV11-2,CASSLGSASTDTQYF
.,TRBJ1-2,TRBV20-1,CSARDQTGDGYGYTF
few,TRBJ1-1,TRBV3-1,CASSQVGAEAFF
.,TRBJ2-5,TRBV24-1,CATSDPLPSGYQETQYF
few,TRBJ2-5,TRBV7-9,CASSTRDRELQETQYF
few,TRBJ1-1,TRBV10-3,CAIRDEGVNTEAFF
many,TRBJ1-5,TRBV7-6,CASSLEQGSNQPQHF
.,TRBJ2-1,TRBV7-3,CASSRRGVGGTSGGNEQFF
few,TRBJ1-5,TRBV20-1,CAGGDSNQPQHF
many,TRBJ1-4,TRBV3-1,CASSLGYNSREKLFF
many,TRBJ1-2,TRBV12-3/TRBV12-4,CASSTTFYGYTF
.,TRBJ1-5,TRBV12-3/TRBV12-4,CASTPTGGQPQHF
.,TRBJ2-2,TRBV6-5,CASSYLGLADAGELFF
many,TRBJ1-2,TRBV7-9,CASSLVPGDRYGYTF
many,TRBJ2-5,TRBV3-1,CASSQGNTETQYF
many,TRBJ2-7,TRBV12-3/TRBV12-4,CASSWGRDLYEQYF
few,TRBJ2-5,TRBV18,CASSPPGLAGGETQYF
.,TRBJ2-6,TRBV7-3,CASSPGMANVLTF
.,TRBJ2-5,TRBV7-2,CASSLGLQGAGETQYF
many,TRBJ2-7,TRBV12-3/TRBV12-4,CASSNKGTSGISEQYF
.,TRBJ1-4,TRBV20-1,CSARLPGQLNEKLFF
few,TRBJ2-1,TRBV28,CASTRGSSYDEQFF
few,TRBJ2-1,TRBV2,CASNSERNNEQFF
many,TRBJ1-2,TRBV6-1,CASSTRRGPNYGYTF
.,TRBJ2-7,TRBV12-3/TRBV12-4,CASSFGEGSYEQYF
.,TRBJ2-7,TRBV18,CASSPPTAQGHEQYF
many,TRBJ2-5,TRBV30,CTWIKQGLKETQYF
.,TRBJ2-7,TRBV20-1,CSARTRISYEQYF
many,TRBJ2-1,TRBV20-1,CSAPPAVGNNEQFF
many,TRBJ2-7,TRBV12-3/TRBV12-4,CASSFRLPGLATTYEQYF
many,TRBJ1-6,TRBV7-9,CASGPNSPLHF
many,TRBJ2-4,TRBV5-1,CASSRGTGTSGASIQYF
.,TRBJ1-5,TRBV19,CASRIQGANQPQHF
many,TRBJ2-7,TRBV12-3/TRBV12-4,CASSEGLAGQYEQYF
few,.,TRBV6-2/TRBV6-3,CASSYRSGRVVIDEQFF
.,TRBJ2-7,TRBV6-1,CASSVGGSSSYEQYF
few,TRBJ1-1,TRBV14,CASSPAGQGAWNTEAFF
few,TRBJ1-1,TRBV20-1,CSARDRQGLLGVAEAFF
many,TRBJ2-2,TRBV11-2,CSSSPTTGTSNTGELFF
.,TRBJ1-4,TRBV20-1,CSARVADRGNEKLFF